This T cell receptor beta chain was recorded in a study of glioma-infiltrating T cells after dendritic cell vaccination. As to this clone: Its antigen is not known.

Time point: after dendritic cell vaccination, including at tumor progression/relapse. Study conclusions and caveats: No direct clonality-survival link was found; a diverse polyclonal response may matter. Only a small number of patients had complete blood and tumor samples. Estimated pretreatment TIL content predicted outcome after dendritic cell vaccination.

The PCR used 60 V beta and 13 J beta primers. Assay used: immunoSEQ multiplex PCR; TCRdb lists only in-frame clones, some missing. The repertoire consists of over 80,000 clones, with more than 80% occurring once and the leading ten covering approximately 2.1%. The TCR was taken from a human donor with glioblastoma. The sequenced sample was blood, obtained after dendritic cell vaccination.

The CDR3 coding sequence is TGTGCCGGACTAGCGGGATCCTACAATGAGCAGTTCTTC. This sequence encodes CAGLAGSYNEQFF. V is TRBV2 and J is TRBJ2-1; 12 bases align to TRBD2. Trimming cost V 11 bases and J 1 base; bases outside gene matches: 0. The CDR3 spans 13 residues. CDR1 and CDR2 from the germline V gene are SNHLY and FYNNEI.